These 13 T cell receptor beta chains were all obtained from the same sample, sequenced in a study of beta chain features in type 1 diabetes. Expressed TCRB transcripts were sequenced after all isolated RNA was converted to cDNA. The protocol was immunoSEQ multiplex PCR, while the TCRdb copy is restricted to in-frame clones and leaves out a portion. This sample has some 150,000 clones, with less than 10% found just once. Sequencing was performed on central memory CD4+ T cells from blood. These TCRs come from a woman aged 40 to 55 in good health.

This clone was seen repeatedly, ten times or more. The rearrangement joins TRBV15 to TRBJ2-5; D is undetermined. Trimming shortened V by 0 bases and J by 3 bases, and 11 bases separated the two germline ends. The germline V gene encodes CDR1 LNHNV and CDR2 YYDKDF (reference sequence). The CDR3 is made up of 15 amino acids. The CDR3 sequence is CATSRDLTVKETQYF. DNA for the CDR3: TGTGCCACCAGCAGAGATCTTACAGTGAAAGAGACCCAGTACTTC.

V is TRBV4-3 and J is TRBJ2-3; D may be TRBD1 (6 bases). Germline V gene sequence: CDR1 LGHNA, CDR2 YSLEER. V lost 9 bases and J lost 2, with 12 bases in between. The CDR3 runs to 13 residues. The CDR3 bases are TGCGCCAGTTCCTCAGGGGACACAGATACGCAGTATTTT. This gives the protein CASSSGDTDTQYF.

V and J are TRBV5-6 and TRBJ2-4; possibly TRBD1 for D (5 bases). The CDR3 is 17 residues long. The V and J ends lost 0 bases and 2 bases respectively, with 15 bases between them. The germline CDR1 and CDR2 sequences are SGHDT and YYEEEE. CDR3 nucleotide sequence: TGTGCCAGCAGCTTGGGTCTATCAGGGATCACCAAAAACATTCAGTACTTC. As protein: CASSLGLSGITKNIQYF. The full variable domain, rest sourced from reference TRBV5-6 and TRBJ2-4, is DAGVTQSPTHLIKTRGQQVTLRCSPKSGHDTVSWYQQALGQGPQFIFQYYEEEERQRGNFPDRFSGHQFPNYSSELNVNALLLGDSALYLCASSLGLSGITKNIQYFGAGTRLSVL.

The J gene is TRBJ1-4, the V gene TRBV2; TRBD1 aligns across 10 bases. In germline, CDR1 is SNHLY, CDR2 FYNNEI. Trimming removed 5 bases from V and 8 bases from J; junction bases left unmatched: 5. The CDR3 is 14 amino acids. CDR3 protein: CASSRQGAKEKLFF. For the CDR3, the DNA is TGTGCCAGCAGTCGACAGGGGGCGAAGGAAAAACTGTTTTTT.

This clone has just a few counts. V is TRBV6-5 and J is TRBJ2-4, with 7 bases fitting TRBD1. Trimming cost V 3 bases and J 10 bases; bases outside gene matches: 9. Germline lookup yields CDR1 MNHEY and CDR2 SVGAGI. The length of the CDR3 is 14 residues. The CDR3 is CASSYSPGTVIQYF. CDR3 nucleotide sequence: TGTGCCAGCAGTTATTCTCCCGGGACAGTTATTCAGTACTTC.

This clone has a count of ten or more. Other DNA variants within this sample encode the same CDR3. The V and J genes are TRBV11-2 and TRBJ1-2; possible D gene TRBD1, 6 bases. The length of the CDR3 is 14 residues. Trimming stripped 5 bases from V and 4 bases from J, with 14 bases between. Per the germline V gene, CDR1 is SGHAT and CDR2 is FQNNGV. As DNA, the CDR3 is TGTGCCAGCAGCCCAGGGGATACGCTCTATGGCTACACCTTC. Translated: CASSPGDTLYGYTF.

This clone was detected a few times. This sequence joins TRBV7-2 and TRBJ2-3, with D possibly being TRBD2 (5 bases). V was pared by 1 base and J by 3 bases, with 8 bases between. The germline V gene has CDR1 SGHTA and CDR2 FQGNSA. The CDR3 sequence is 14 residues long. CDR3 loop: CASSLVAGTDTQYF. Here the CDR3 DNA reads TGTGCCAGCAGCTTAGTGGCGGGTACAGATACGCAGTATTTT.

This clone was seen a few times. The chain joins TRBV29-1 to TRBJ1-3, with 9 nucleotides matching TRBD1. J gave up 0 bases and V 7 bases, and 16 bases lay outside the gene matches. This CDR3 comprises 18 residues. Germline V gene data show CDR1 as SQVTM and CDR2 as ANQGSEA. The CDR3 sequence: CSANPDRGLRSSGNTIYF. The CDR3 DNA is TGCAGCGCCAACCCGGACAGGGGACTTCGGAGCTCTGGAAACACCATATATTTT.

The CDR3 DNA reads as TGTGCCAGCACCGGGACTAGCGGGGCCTACGAGCAGTACTTC. The encoded protein is CASTGTSGAYEQYF. This rearrangement joins TRBV6-5 to TRBJ2-7, with 13 bases identical to TRBD2. In germline, CDR1 is MNHEY, CDR2 SVGAGI. The junction had 2 bases not matched to a gene; V was cut back by 7 bases and J by 2 bases. The CDR3 length is 14 residues.

With respect to this clone: The junction departs from germline at one end; a sequencing error may be responsible. Other nucleotide sequences from this sample produce the same CDR3. CDR3 region: CASSLSPQGGNQPQHF. The CDR3 DNA sequence: TGCGCCAGCAGCTTGTCTCCCCAGGGAGGAAATCAGCCCCAACATTTT. The rearrangement uses TRBV5-1 and TRBJ1-5, with TRBD1 as a possible D gene (5 bases). This CDR3 is built from 16 residues. Germline lookup yields CDR1 SGHRS and CDR2 YFSETQ.

V and J are TRBV7-7 and TRBJ2-5; TRBD1 aligns across 8 bases. CDR1 SSHAT and CDR2 FNYEAQ come from the germline V gene (reference sequence). Trimming cost V 3 bases and J 2 bases; bases outside gene matches: 2. This CDR3 has 14 residues. CDR3 sequence reads: CASSFDRGQETQYF. The CDR3 nucleotides are TGTGCCAGCAGCTTCGACAGGGGACAAGAGACCCAGTACTTC.

This chain connects TRBV6-1 to TRBJ1-5, with D perhaps TRBD1 (5 bases). V was pared by 6 bases and J by 9 bases, with 15 bases between. Germline V CDR1 and CDR2: MNHNS, SASEGT. The CDR3 has 13 amino acids. The CDR3, as DNA: TGTGCCAGCAGAGAGACAGCCGAGCTGCCCCAGCATTTT. Protein product: CASRETAELPQHF.

This clone appeared a few times. The chain couples TRBV5-1 to TRBJ2-7; perhaps TRBD1 as D (5 bases). The V gene lost 2 bases and the J gene lost 1 base, with 7 bases spanning the gap. Per the germline V gene, CDR1 is SGHRS and CDR2 is YFSETQ. The CDR3 loop spans 13 amino acids. This CDR3 reads CASSFRESYEQYF. In nucleotides, the CDR3 is TGCGCCAGCAGCTTCAGGGAATCCTACGAGCAGTACTTC.